Presented here are 31 T cell receptor beta chains from one specimen sequenced in a study of blood T cell repertoires in COVID-19. Here immunoSEQ multiplex PCR was the method, and the copy in TCRdb shows in-frame clones only, minus some. The repertoire holds 310,000 or so clones, with roughly 90% as singletons. What was sequenced was PBMCs or T cells enriched from blood (not recorded which). The receptors originated from a young woman who had recovered from COVID-19.

The V call is TRBV14, the J call TRBJ2-7; 10 bases map to TRBD2. The CDR3 consists of 15 residues. From germline, CDR1 is SGHDN and CDR2 FVKESK. Trimming at V came to 3 bases and at J to 7 bases, leaving 9 bases not matched to a gene. The CDR3 DNA sequence: TGTGCCAGCAGCCAGGGTCTAGCGGGAGTATGGGAGCAGTACTTC. Protein product: CASSQGLAGVWEQYF.

This clone was detected a few times. The chain has TRBV28 and TRBJ1-5, with D uncertain. In germline, CDR1 is MDHEN, CDR2 SYDVKM. This CDR3 comprises 13 residues. The V end lost 0 bases, the J end lost 9 bases, and 9 bases lay between the germline ends. CDR3 sequence reads: CASSLWGRGPQHF. CDR3 sequence (DNA): TGTGCCAGCAGTTTATGGGGCCGGGGGCCCCAGCATTTT.

V gene TRBV29-1 combines with J gene TRBJ2-3, with TRBD1 matching 8 bases. The CDR3 is 15 residues long. Germline-derived CDR1 and CDR2 are SQVTM and ANQGSEA. The V and J ends lost 5 bases and 3 bases, in that order; junction bases with no gene match: 10. This CDR3 is CSVKTGQGATDTQYF. As DNA, the CDR3 is TGCAGCGTTAAAACTGGGCAGGGGGCAACAGATACGCAGTATTTT.

Comment on this clone: In the same sample, other DNA sequences code for this CDR3. The genes are TRBV5-1 and TRBJ1-1, with a tentative D call TRBD1 (6 bases). Germline lookup yields CDR1 SGHRS and CDR2 YFSETQ. Trimming pared 1 base from V and 0 bases from J, leaving 7 bases between. The CDR3 sequence is 14 residues long. The CDR3: CASSLTGLNTEAFF. CDR3 in DNA: TGCGCCAGCAGCTTGACAGGGCTGAACACTGAAGCTTTCTTT.

The chain has TRBV4-2 and TRBJ2-1; 14 bases are a match to TRBD2. CDR1 and CDR2 (germline): LGHNA, YNFKEQ. The CDR3 runs 19 residues. The trim removed 4 bases at V and 1 base at J, leaving 9 bases unmatched. The CDR3 region has the DNA TGTGCCAGCAGCCCTCGACTAGCGGGAGGGTCCGGGTCCTACAATGAGCAGTTCTTC. It encodes CASSPRLAGGSGSYNEQFF.

This sequence joins TRBV28 and TRBJ2-1; 10 bases map to TRBD1. This CDR3 comprises 12 residues. Germline values: CDR1 MDHEN, CDR2 SYDVKM. The trim removed 5 bases at V and 16 bases at J, leaving 8 bases unmatched. The CDR3 coding sequence is TGTGCCAGCAGTCAACCGGGACAGGGGTTTTTCTTC. As protein: CASSQPGQGFFF.

This chain connects TRBV16 to TRBJ2-1, with D possibly being TRBD2 (5 bases). Germline V lookup: CDR1 KGHSY, CDR2 FQNENV. Between the trimmed V and J ends, which lost 0 bases and 8 bases, there was a span of 11 bases. The CDR3 covers 14 residues. The CDR3 loop reads CASSQSERGHEQFF. CDR3 nucleotide sequence: TGTGCCAGCAGCCAATCCGAGAGAGGGCATGAGCAGTTCTTC.

This clone was seen only once. V is TRBV6-2 or TRBV6-3 and J is TRBJ2-7; 8 bases align to TRBD1. This CDR3 comprises 13 residues. Germline CDR1 reads MNHEY; CDR2 reads SVGEGT. V was pared by 6 bases and J by 3 bases, with 4 bases of the junction left unmatched. CDR3 sequence (DNA): TGTGCCAGCAGCTGGACAGGGCTCTACGAGCAGTACTTC. Protein sequence: CASSWTGLYEQYF.

The V and J genes are TRBV28 and TRBJ1-1; tentatively, D is TRBD1 (6 bases). V was shortened by 7 bases and J by 4 bases, with 13 bases between the two germline ends. The CDR3 has 13 amino acids. Germline V CDR1 and CDR2: MDHEN, SYDVKM. CDR3 sequence reads: CASTMRGITEAFF. The CDR3 DNA is TGTGCCAGCACGATGAGGGGGATCACTGAAGCTTTCTTT.

This clone has just one count. V usage is TRBV27 and J usage is TRBJ1-5; perhaps TRBD1 as D (6 bases). Germline CDR1 MNHEY, CDR2 SMNVEV (reference sequence). Trimming took off 6 bases at V and 7 bases at J, with 16 bases between the two ends. The CDR3 is 14 amino acids. This CDR3 is CASRITGSAQPQHF. The CDR3 nucleotides read TGTGCCAGCAGAATAACAGGGTCAGCGCAGCCCCAGCATTTT.

CDR3 region: CASTQTRGGRNEQFF. The CDR3 DNA reads as TGTGCCAGCACCCAGACCCGGGGGGGCCGCAATGAGCAGTTCTTC. This chain links TRBV7-2 with TRBJ2-1; TRBD2 agrees at 8 bases. CDR3 length: 15 residues. V was clipped by 7 bases and J by 6 bases; unmatched bases: 11. Germline V gene lookup returns CDR1 SGHTA and CDR2 FQGNSA.

The V and J genes are TRBV20-1 and TRBJ2-3; tentative D call: TRBD2 (6 bases). V was pared by 3 bases and J by 2 bases, with 12 bases between. CDR1 is DFQATT and CDR2 is SNEGSKA in the germline V gene (reference sequence). The CDR3 has 14 amino acids. The CDR3 nucleotides read TGCAGTGCTAGTTATGGGGGGTACACAGATACGCAGTATTTT. It specifies CSASYGGYTDTQYF.

This sequence joins TRBV28 and TRBJ1-4; the D is unclear. V dropped 5 bases and J dropped 4 bases, with 14 bases sitting between them. Per the germline V gene, CDR1 is MDHEN and CDR2 is SYDVKM. The CDR3 loop spans 15 amino acids. CDR3 sequence reads: CASSPRLSGNEKLFF. CDR3 DNA: TGTGCCAGCAGTCCACGATTATCGGGTAATGAAAAACTGTTTTTT.

This clone came up many times. J is TRBJ2-1 and V is TRBV27; 9 bases agree with TRBD2. The CDR3 runs 15 residues. V shed 4 bases and J 2 bases; nucleotides not matched to a gene: 3. The germline V gene has CDR1 MNHEY and CDR2 SMNVEV (reference sequence). The CDR3 region has the DNA TGTGCCAGCAGTTCGTCTAGCGGGACCTACAATGAGCAGTTCTTC. This sequence encodes CASSSSSGTYNEQFF.

The chain has TRBV5-6 and TRBJ1-2; 8 bases fit TRBD1. The germline gives CDR1 SGHDT, CDR2 YYEEEE. The V gene end was trimmed by 0 bases and the J gene end by 7 bases; junction bases not matched to a gene: 5. CDR3 length: 14 amino acids. CDR3 sequence (DNA): TGTGCCAGCAGCTTGGGCGCGACAGGGGTTGGCTACACCTTC. Protein product: CASSLGATGVGYTF.

This clone has just one count. This chain joins TRBV4-3 and TRBJ1-4; the match to TRBD1 covers 7 bases. The CDR3 has 14 amino acids. The germline V gene has CDR1 LGHNA and CDR2 YSLEER. Unmatched junction bases numbered 2, after V lost 1 base and J lost 6 bases. The CDR3 is CASSQAQGYEKLFF. CDR3 nucleotides: TGCGCCAGCAGCCAAGCACAGGGGTATGAAAAACTGTTTTTT.

The V call is TRBV7-9, the J call TRBJ1-1; tentative D call: TRBD1 (6 bases). Germline lookup yields CDR1 SEHNR and CDR2 FQNEAQ (reference sequence). V shed 3 bases and J shed 6 bases, with 8 bases lying between them. This CDR3 is 12 amino acids long. CDR3 region: CASSLGAPEAFF. The CDR3 coding sequence is TGTGCCAGCAGCTTGGGGGCGCCTGAAGCTTTCTTT.

This rearrangement joins TRBV5-4 to TRBJ2-5; TRBD1 might be the D (6 bases). Germline CDR1 is SGHNT and CDR2 is YYREEE (reference sequence). This CDR3 has 14 residues. Trimming shortened V by 0 bases and J by 9 bases, and 15 bases separated the two germline ends. CDR3 DNA: TGTGCCAGCAGCTTGGGGGGCAGGGACACGGCCCAGTACTTC. Encoded protein: CASSLGGRDTAQYF.

This clone appeared a single time. The gene calls are TRBV28 and TRBJ1-2; tentatively, D is TRBD1 (5 bases). Trimming cost V 7 bases and J 5 bases, with 11 bases left between them. CDR1 and CDR2 (germline): MDHEN, SYDVKM. There are 12 residues in the CDR3. The CDR3, as DNA: TGTGCCAGCACCTCCGGGGGTTATGGCTACACCTTC. Amino acids: CASTSGGYGYTF.

This chain uses TRBV27 with TRBJ1-3; D possibly corresponds to TRBD1 (5 bases). The CDR3 is 15 amino acids. The germline V and J ends were trimmed by 0 bases and 4 bases, with 10 bases remaining between them. Germline V gene data show CDR1 as MNHEY and CDR2 as SMNVEV (reference sequence). The CDR3 protein is CASSLSGVIGNTIYF. The CDR3, as DNA: TGTGCCAGCAGTTTATCAGGGGTAATCGGAAACACCATATATTTT.

The chain carries TRBV7-2 and TRBJ2-3, with TRBD2 matching 8 bases. This CDR3 comprises 16 residues. After removal of 5 bases from V and 0 bases from J, the junction contained 7 bases not matched to a gene. The germline V gene encodes CDR1 SGHTA and CDR2 FQGNSA. The CDR3 region has the DNA TGTGCCAGCAGCGAACGGTCGGGGGGGAGCACAGATACGCAGTATTTT. This sequence encodes CASSERSGGSTDTQYF.

The V call is TRBV28, the J call TRBJ1-3; D gene unclear. The CDR3 spans 14 residues. Germline loops: CDR1 MDHEN, CDR2 SYDVKM. The V gene lost 6 bases and the J gene lost 1 base, with 10 bases spanning the gap. The CDR3 loop reads CASRPQPSGNTIYF. The CDR3 nucleotides read TGTGCCAGCAGACCACAACCGTCTGGAAACACCATATATTTT.

V is TRBV7-9 and J is TRBJ1-1, with D unclear. The germline V gene encodes CDR1 SEHNR and CDR2 FQNEAQ (reference sequence). Deletions cut 4 bases from V and 0 bases from J, with 6 bases between. The CDR3 covers 13 residues. The CDR3 loop reads CASSYSMNTEAFF. In nucleotides, the CDR3 is TGTGCCAGCAGCTACAGCATGAACACTGAAGCTTTCTTT.

The chain carries TRBV5-4 and TRBJ2-2, with D unclear. The CDR3 runs 12 residues. Trimming took 8 bases from V and 0 from J, leaving 5 bases between them. The germline V gene has CDR1 SGHNT and CDR2 YYREEE (reference sequence). Written as DNA, the CDR3 is TGTGCCAGTTATACGAACACCGGGGAGCTGTTTTTT. Translated, it gives CASYTNTGELFF.

CDR3 protein: CASSSGTGFSGSYNEQFF. CDR3 nucleotide sequence: TGTGCCAGCAGTTCGGGGACAGGGTTTTCGGGGTCCTACAATGAGCAGTTCTTC. V usage is TRBV6-2 or TRBV6-3 and J usage is TRBJ2-1; TRBD1 matches at 9 bases. Germline trimming cut 4 bases from V and 1 base from J; bases unmatched to any gene: 11. The CDR3 length is 18 residues. Germline loops: CDR1 MNHEY, CDR2 SVGEGT.

The rearrangement links TRBV30 to TRBJ1-1, with TRBD1 as a possible D gene (5 bases). This CDR3 has 12 residues. In germline, CDR1 is GTSNPN, CDR2 SVGIG (reference sequence). Between the trimmed V and J ends, which lost 1 base and 4 bases, there was a span of 7 bases. CDR3 in DNA: TGTGCCTGGAGTGACGGGGGCACTGAAGCTTTCTTT. Translation gives CAWSDGGTEAFF.

This sequence joins TRBV3-1 (or the pseudogene TRBV3-2) and TRBJ2-4; 7 bases are shared with TRBD1. This CDR3 is built from 17 residues. V shed 6 bases, J shed 0 bases, and the junction held 11 bases outside the gene matches. Germline V gene data show CDR1 as LGHDT and CDR2 as YNNKEL (reference sequence). CDR3: CASRDSQGTLAKNIQYF. CDR3 coding DNA: TGTGCCAGCAGGGATTCACAGGGGACCCTAGCCAAAAACATTCAGTACTTC.

The chain carries TRBV4-2 and TRBJ2-5; 10 nucleotides line up with TRBD2. Germline V gives CDR1 LGHNA, CDR2 YNFKEQ. Unmatched junction bases numbered 6, after V lost 1 base and J lost 4 bases. CDR3 size: 16 residues. The CDR3 DNA follows: TGTGCCAGCAGCCAAGTCAGCCGGACTAGCGGAGAGACCCAGTACTTC. As protein: CASSQVSRTSGETQYF.

The chain combines TRBV5-1 with TRBJ2-1, with D unclear. The CDR3 totals 14 residues. Germline-derived CDR1 and CDR2 are SGHRS and YFSETQ. Trimming stripped 2 bases from V and 9 bases from J, with 15 bases between. CDR3 in amino acids: CASSFDQAYGEQFF. DNA of the CDR3: TGCGCCAGCAGCTTCGACCAGGCCTACGGTGAGCAGTTCTTC. Combining the CDR3 with reference TRBV5-1 and TRBJ2-1 gives the whole variable domain KAGVTQTPRYLIKTRGQQVTLSCSPISGHRSVSWYQQTPGQGLQFLFEYFSETQRNKGNFPGRFSGRQFSNSRSEMNVSTLELGDSALYLCASSFDQAYGEQFFGPGTRLTVL.

This clone was seen only a few times. V is TRBV6-5 and J is TRBJ1-2; D perhaps matches TRBD1 (5 bases). CDR1 and CDR2 (germline): MNHEY, SVGAGI. Trimming stripped 5 bases from V and 4 bases from J, with 14 bases between. The CDR3 has 14 residues. CDR3 DNA sequence: TGTGCCAGCAGTACCAGGGAAATTGGCTATGGCTACACCTTC. Protein sequence: CASSTREIGYGYTF.

A single count supports this clone. The rearrangement links TRBV12-3 or TRBV12-4 to TRBJ1-4, with 9 bases that match TRBD1. V shed 7 bases and J 7 bases; nucleotides not matched to a gene: 4. The CDR3 spans 13 residues. CDR3 in amino acids: CASTGTGFEKLFF. The CDR3 region has the DNA TGTGCCAGCACTGGGACAGGGTTTGAAAAACTGTTTTTT.